This T cell receptor (beta chain) is drawn from a study of blood T cell repertoires in COVID-19. About the study: COVID-19 samples from acute and convalescent phases originated in the United States, Italy and Spain. The cDNA or gDNA used as material had been derived from T cells, B-cell-depleted T cells, or PBMCs.

This clone appeared a single time. Original processing methods: Cell counts per sample came from amplifying reference gene primers. The protocol was immunoSEQ multiplex PCR, while the TCRdb copy is restricted to in-frame clones and leaves out a portion. V and J calls and clone size are copied from that table; D and trimming were computed from the DNA. The sample carries about 69,000 clones, 79% recorded once. The CDR3 has 14 residues. Germline values: CDR1 SGHNT, CDR2 YYREEE (reference sequence). J was trimmed by 4 bases and V by 4 bases; bases with no gene match: 2. What was sequenced was peripheral blood. The chain combines TRBV5-4 with TRBJ1-5; 10 bases are shared with TRBD1. The source of this sequence is a human donor in a cohort sampled during active COVID-19. CDR3 loop: CASSAGQGNQPQHF. CDR3 DNA: TGTGCCAGCAGCGCGGGACAGGGGAATCAGCCCCAGCATTTT.